This passage covers 8 T cell receptor beta chains from one sample sequenced in a study of immune evolution from preneoplasia to lung adenocarcinoma. Generated by immunoSEQ multiplex PCR, the TCRdb table keeps only in-frame clones and is missing some. The sample lists 8,000 or so clones; 70% to 80% were seen once. The specimen was FFPE minimally invasive lung adenocarcinoma tissue. Receptor source: a person aged 65 to 85 with lung adenocarcinoma.

In its sample, this clone was seen a few times. CDR3 loop: CASADMNQETQYF. The CDR3 region has the DNA TGTGCCAGCGCTGACATGAACCAAGAGACCCAGTACTTC. The gene calls are TRBV25-1 and TRBJ2-5; D unclear. This CDR3 has 13 amino acids. V was clipped by 8 bases and J by 0 bases, with 10 bases between them. Germline V CDR1 and CDR2: MGHDK, SYGVNS.

The J gene is TRBJ2-7, the V gene TRBV27; no definite D call. The germline V gene encodes CDR1 MNHEY and CDR2 SMNVEV (reference sequence). Trimming pared 8 bases from V and 0 bases from J, leaving 8 bases between. CDR3 length equals 12 residues. DNA for the CDR3: TGTGCCAGCCGCGTGAGCTCCTACGAGCAGTACTTC. The encoded protein is CASRVSSYEQYF.

A word on this clone: Other nucleotide sequences from this sample produce the same CDR3. The chain combines TRBV29-1 with TRBJ2-1; 10 positions match TRBD2. Germline loops: CDR1 SQVTM, CDR2 ANQGSEA. The CDR3 runs to 14 residues. V lost 6 bases to trimming and J lost 4 bases; unmatched junction nucleotides: 6. CDR3 in DNA: TGCAGCGTCGATACTAGCGGGACTTACAATGAGCAGTTCTTC. Its protein is CSVDTSGTYNEQFF.

This rearrangement joins TRBV30 to TRBJ1-2; D unresolved. Deletions cut 5 bases from V and 12 bases from J, with 22 bases between. The CDR3 consists of 13 residues. Germline CDR1 reads GTSNPN; CDR2 reads SVGIG (reference sequence). DNA for the CDR3: TGTGCCTGGTTCGTCGAAGTGGAGGGAAGACACACCTTC. It translates to CAWFVEVEGRHTF.

The chain has TRBV29-1 and TRBJ1-2, with D tentatively TRBD1 (6 bases). The CDR3 covers 15 residues. In germline, CDR1 is SQVTM, CDR2 ANQGSEA. Trimming left V 6 bases short and J 6 bases short, with 23 bases between. Here the CDR3 DNA reads TGCAGCGTCGGAGGGGGGGCAGGGGAACTTCATGGCTACACCTTC. Encoded protein: CSVGGGAGELHGYTF.

This chain connects TRBV19 to TRBJ2-3; D is unresolved. CDR1 is LNHDA, CDR2 SQIVND, per germline (reference sequence). Trimming stripped 4 bases from V and 2 bases from J, with 10 bases between. This CDR3 region has 14 residues. CDR3 sequence reads: CASSTGRNTDTQYF. DNA for the CDR3: TGTGCCAGTAGTACTGGACGGAACACAGATACGCAGTATTTT.

The V call is TRBV7-2, the J call TRBJ1-2; weak D call: TRBD1 (6 bases). Germline CDR1 and CDR2: SGHTA and FQGNSA. Trimming shortened V by 4 bases and J by 1 base, and 19 bases separated the two germline ends. This CDR3 is 17 amino acids long. CDR3 nucleotide sequence: TGTGCCAGCAGCTCGGACAACAGGGCGGGGAGTAACTATGGCTACACCTTC. This codes for CASSSDNRAGSNYGYTF.

This chain joins TRBV30 and TRBJ2-1; 12 bases agree with TRBD2. The CDR3 extends over 15 amino acids. Trimming at V came to 2 bases and at J to 9 bases, leaving 8 bases not matched to a gene. Per the germline V gene, CDR1 is GTSNPN and CDR2 is SVGIG (reference sequence). DNA of the CDR3: TGTGCCTGGAGTTGGCAGGGACTAGCGGGCAGTGAGCAGTTCTTC. This codes for CAWSWQGLAGSEQFF.